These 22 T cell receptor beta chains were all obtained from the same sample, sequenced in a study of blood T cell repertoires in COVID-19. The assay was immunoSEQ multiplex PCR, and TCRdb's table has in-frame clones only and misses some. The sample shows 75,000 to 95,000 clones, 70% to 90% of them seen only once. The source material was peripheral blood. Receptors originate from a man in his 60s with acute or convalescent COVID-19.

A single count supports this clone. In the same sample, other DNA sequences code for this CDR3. For the CDR3, the DNA is TGTGCCAGCAGCAAAGATCTGAGACAGGAGTGCTATGGCTACACCTTC. Translation gives CASSKDLRQECYGYTF. The J gene is TRBJ1-2, the V gene TRBV21-1; TRBD1, the D gene given by the table, was not confirmed from the DNA. TRBV21-1 is annotated as a pseudogene. This CDR3 is built from 16 residues.

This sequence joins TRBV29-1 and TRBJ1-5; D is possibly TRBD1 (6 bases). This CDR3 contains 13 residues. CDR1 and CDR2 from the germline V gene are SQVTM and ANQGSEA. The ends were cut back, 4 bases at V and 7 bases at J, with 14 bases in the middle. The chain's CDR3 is CSVARGLGQPQHF. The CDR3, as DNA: TGCAGCGTTGCCAGGGGTTTGGGGCAGCCCCAGCATTTT.

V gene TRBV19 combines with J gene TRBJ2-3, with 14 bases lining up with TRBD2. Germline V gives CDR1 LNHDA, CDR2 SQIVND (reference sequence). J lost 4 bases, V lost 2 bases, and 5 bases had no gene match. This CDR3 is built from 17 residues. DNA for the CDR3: TGTGCCAGTAGTATATGGGGGACTAGCGGGGGTTCAGATACGCAGTATTTT. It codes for CASSIWGTSGGSDTQYF.

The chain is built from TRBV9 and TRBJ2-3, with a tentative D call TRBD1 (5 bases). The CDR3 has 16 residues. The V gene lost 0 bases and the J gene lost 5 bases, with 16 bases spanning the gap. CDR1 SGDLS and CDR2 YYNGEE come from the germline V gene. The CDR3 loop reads CASSVGGGALGDTQYF. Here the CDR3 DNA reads TGTGCCAGCAGCGTAGGGGGTGGGGCCCTTGGAGATACGCAGTATTTT.

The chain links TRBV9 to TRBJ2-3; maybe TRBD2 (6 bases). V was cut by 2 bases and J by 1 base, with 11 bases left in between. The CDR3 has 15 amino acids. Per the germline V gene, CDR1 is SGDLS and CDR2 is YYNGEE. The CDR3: CASSVVSGGTDTQYF. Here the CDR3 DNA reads TGTGCCAGCAGCGTTGTTTCGGGGGGCACAGATACGCAGTATTTT.

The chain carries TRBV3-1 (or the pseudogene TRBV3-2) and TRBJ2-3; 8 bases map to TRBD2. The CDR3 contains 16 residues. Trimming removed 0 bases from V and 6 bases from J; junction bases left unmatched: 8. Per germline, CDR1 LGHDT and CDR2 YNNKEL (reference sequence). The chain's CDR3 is CASSQETTSVQDTQYF. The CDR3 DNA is TGTGCCAGCAGCCAAGAGACGACTAGCGTGCAGGATACGCAGTATTTT.

As DNA, the CDR3 is TGCGCCAGCAGTCAATGGCCCGCCATAGAGCAGTTCTTC. Protein sequence: CASSQWPAIEQFF. The chain links TRBV23-1 to TRBJ2-1; D is unresolved. TRBV23-1 is treated as an ORF (open reading frame) with a function not yet certain. CDR3 length equals 13 residues. Deletions cut 1 base from V and 10 bases from J, with 11 bases between.

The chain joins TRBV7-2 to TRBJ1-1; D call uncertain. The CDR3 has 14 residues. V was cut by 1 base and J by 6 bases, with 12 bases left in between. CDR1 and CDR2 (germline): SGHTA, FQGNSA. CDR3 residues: CASSLGRVSSEAFF. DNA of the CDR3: TGTGCCAGCAGCTTAGGTCGTGTTTCTTCTGAAGCTTTCTTT.

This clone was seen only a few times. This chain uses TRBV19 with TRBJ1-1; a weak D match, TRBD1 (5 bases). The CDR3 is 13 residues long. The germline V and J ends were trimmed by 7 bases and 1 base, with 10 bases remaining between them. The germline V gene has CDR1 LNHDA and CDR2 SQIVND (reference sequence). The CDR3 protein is CASKAQGNTEAFF. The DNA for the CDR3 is TGTGCCAGTAAAGCCCAGGGGAACACTGAAGCTTTCTTT.

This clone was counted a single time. CDR3 residues: CASSPPGQGYNEQFF. The CDR3 DNA follows: TGTGCCAGCAGCCCGCCCGGACAGGGCTACAATGAGCAGTTCTTC. This chain joins TRBV14 and TRBJ2-1; TRBD1 matches 8 bases. The J segment lost 3 bases and the V segment lost 4 bases, leaving 5 bases of the junction unmatched. There are 15 residues in the CDR3. Germline lookup yields CDR1 SGHDN and CDR2 FVKESK.

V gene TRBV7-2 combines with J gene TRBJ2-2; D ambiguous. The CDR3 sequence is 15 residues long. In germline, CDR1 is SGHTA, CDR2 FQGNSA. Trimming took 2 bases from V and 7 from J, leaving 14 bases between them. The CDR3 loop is CASSLTFVYGGELFF. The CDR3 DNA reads TGTGCCAGCAGCTTAACATTCGTTTATGGCGGGGAGCTGTTTTTT.

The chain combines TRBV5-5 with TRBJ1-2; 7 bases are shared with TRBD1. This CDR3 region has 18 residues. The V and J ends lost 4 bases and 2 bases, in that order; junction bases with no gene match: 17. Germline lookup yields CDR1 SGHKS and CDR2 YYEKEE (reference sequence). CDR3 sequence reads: CASSPEPRGPRGNYGYTF. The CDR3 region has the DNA TGTGCCAGCAGCCCCGAACCCCGCGGCCCCAGGGGGAACTATGGCTACACCTTC.

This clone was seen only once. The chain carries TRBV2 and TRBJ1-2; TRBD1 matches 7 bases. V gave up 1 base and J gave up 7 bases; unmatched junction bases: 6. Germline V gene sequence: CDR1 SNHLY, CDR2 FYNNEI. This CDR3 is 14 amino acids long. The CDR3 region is CASSEEARGFGYTF. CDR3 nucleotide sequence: TGTGCCAGCAGTGAAGAGGCCAGGGGGTTTGGCTACACCTTC.

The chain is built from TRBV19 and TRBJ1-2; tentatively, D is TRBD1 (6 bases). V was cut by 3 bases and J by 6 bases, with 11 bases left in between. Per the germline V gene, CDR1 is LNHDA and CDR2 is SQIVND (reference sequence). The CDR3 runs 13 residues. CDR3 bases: TGTGCCAGTAGTATCACAGGGAGCGATGGCTACACCTTC. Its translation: CASSITGSDGYTF.

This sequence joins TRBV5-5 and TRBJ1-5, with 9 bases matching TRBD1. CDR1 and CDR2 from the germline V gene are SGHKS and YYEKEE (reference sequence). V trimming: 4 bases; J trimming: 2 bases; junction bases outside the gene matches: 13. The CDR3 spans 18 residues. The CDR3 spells CASSRDRENLYRNQPQHF. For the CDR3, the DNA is TGTGCCAGCAGCAGGGACAGGGAGAATCTATATCGCAATCAGCCCCAGCATTTT.

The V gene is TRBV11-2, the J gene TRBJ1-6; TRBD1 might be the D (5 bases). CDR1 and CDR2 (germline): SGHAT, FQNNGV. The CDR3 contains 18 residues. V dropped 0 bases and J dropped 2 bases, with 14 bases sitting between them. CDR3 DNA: TGTGCCAGCAGCTTAGATCATGGGGCCGGGCCCTATAATTCACCCCTCCACTTT. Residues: CASSLDHGAGPYNSPLHF.

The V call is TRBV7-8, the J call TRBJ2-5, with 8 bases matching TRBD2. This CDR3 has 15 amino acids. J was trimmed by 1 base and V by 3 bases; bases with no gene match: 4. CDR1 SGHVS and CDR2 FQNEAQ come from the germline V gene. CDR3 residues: CASSLGSGGQETQYF. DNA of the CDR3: TGTGCCAGCAGCTTGGGCAGCGGGGGCCAAGAGACCCAGTACTTC.

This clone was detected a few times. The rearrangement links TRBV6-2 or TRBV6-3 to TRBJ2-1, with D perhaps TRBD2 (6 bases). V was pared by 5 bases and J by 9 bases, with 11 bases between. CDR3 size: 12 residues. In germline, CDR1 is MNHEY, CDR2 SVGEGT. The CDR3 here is CASSTPGSEQFF. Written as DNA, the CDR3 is TGTGCCAGCAGTACCCCCGGGAGTGAGCAGTTCTTC.

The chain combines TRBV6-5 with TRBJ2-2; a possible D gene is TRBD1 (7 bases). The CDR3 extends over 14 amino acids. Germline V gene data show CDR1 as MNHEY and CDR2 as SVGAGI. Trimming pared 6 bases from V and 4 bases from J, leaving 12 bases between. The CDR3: CASSRGVSTGELFF. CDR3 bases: TGTGCCAGCAGCAGGGGGGTCAGCACCGGGGAGCTGTTTTTT.

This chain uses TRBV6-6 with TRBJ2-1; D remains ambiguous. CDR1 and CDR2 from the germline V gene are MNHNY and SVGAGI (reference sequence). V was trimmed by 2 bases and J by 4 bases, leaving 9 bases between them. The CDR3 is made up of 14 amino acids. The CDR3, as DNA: TGTGCCAGCAGTTACCCCCCGGAGTACAATGAGCAGTTCTTC. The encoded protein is CASSYPPEYNEQFF.

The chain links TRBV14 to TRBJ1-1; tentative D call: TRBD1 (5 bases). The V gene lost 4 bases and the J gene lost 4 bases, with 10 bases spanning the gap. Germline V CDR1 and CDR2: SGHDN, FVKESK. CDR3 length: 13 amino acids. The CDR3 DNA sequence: TGTGCCAGCAGCCGTTGGGGGGGCACTGAAGCTTTCTTT. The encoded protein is CASSRWGGTEAFF.

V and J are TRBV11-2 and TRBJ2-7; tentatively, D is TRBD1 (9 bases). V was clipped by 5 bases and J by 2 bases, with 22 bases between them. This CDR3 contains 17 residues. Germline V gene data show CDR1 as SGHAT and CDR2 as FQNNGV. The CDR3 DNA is TGTGCCAGCAGCACCCCGGGGGGGACAGGGAGAGCCTACGAGCAGTACTTC. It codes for CASSTPGGTGRAYEQYF.